The clone carrying this T cell receptor beta chain was seen once. What it binds is unknown. These data belong to a study of cytomegalovirus exposure and HLA in healthy donors. Study at large: Both the roughly 120 validation repertoires and the approximately 640 first-cohort repertoires used the same platform, as reported by a later analysis. Overall study results and limits: Rare TCR sequences dominated, though some public TCRs recurred in many donors. Altogether, 160 or so TCR beta chains were recorded as cytomegalovirus-associated.

Measured with immunoSEQ multiplex PCR; TCRdb has only the in-frame clones, and not every one. The sample shows 150,000 to 200,000 clones, 87% of them seen only once. The V segment lost 0 bases and the J segment 9 bases; nucleotides outside the gene matches: 17. Germline CDR1 is SGHDN and CDR2 is FVKESK. The CDR3 has 18 amino acids. The receptor was derived from a woman aged 25 to 39 in good health and CMV-seronegative. The sample comprised PBMCs. V and J are TRBV14 and TRBJ2-5; 9 bases match TRBD2. The CDR3 region is CASSQDAGLADLTGSQYF. The CDR3 DNA sequence: TGTGCCAGCAGCCAAGACGCGGGACTAGCAGACCTGACGGGGTCCCAGTACTTC.